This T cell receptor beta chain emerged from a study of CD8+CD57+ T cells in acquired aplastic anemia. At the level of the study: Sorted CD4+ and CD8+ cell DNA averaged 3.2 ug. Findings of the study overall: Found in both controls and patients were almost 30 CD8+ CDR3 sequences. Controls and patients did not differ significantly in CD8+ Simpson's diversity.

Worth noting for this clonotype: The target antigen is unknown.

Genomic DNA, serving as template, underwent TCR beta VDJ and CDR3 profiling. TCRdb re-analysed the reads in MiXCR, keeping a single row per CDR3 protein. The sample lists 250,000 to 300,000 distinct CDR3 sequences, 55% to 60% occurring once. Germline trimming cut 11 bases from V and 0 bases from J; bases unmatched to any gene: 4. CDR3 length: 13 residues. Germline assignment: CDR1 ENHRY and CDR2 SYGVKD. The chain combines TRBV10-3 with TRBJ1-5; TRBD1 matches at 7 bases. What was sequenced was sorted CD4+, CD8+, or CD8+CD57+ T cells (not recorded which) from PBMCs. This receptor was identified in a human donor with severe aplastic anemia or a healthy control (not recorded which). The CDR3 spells CASGGYSNQPQHF. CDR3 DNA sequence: TGTGCCTCAGGGGGTTATAGCAATCAGCCCCAGCATTTT.